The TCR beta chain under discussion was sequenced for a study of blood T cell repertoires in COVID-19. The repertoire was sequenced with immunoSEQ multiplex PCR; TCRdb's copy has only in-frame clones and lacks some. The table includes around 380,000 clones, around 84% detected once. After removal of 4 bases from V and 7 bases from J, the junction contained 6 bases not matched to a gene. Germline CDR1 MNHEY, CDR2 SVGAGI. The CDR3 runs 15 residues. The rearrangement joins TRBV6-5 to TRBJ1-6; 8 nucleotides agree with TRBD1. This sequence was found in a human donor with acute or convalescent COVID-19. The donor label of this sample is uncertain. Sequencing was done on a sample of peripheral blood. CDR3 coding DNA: TGTGCCAGCAGTTTCGCAAGACAGGGGAATTCACCCCTCCACTTT. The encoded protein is CASSFARQGNSPLHF.